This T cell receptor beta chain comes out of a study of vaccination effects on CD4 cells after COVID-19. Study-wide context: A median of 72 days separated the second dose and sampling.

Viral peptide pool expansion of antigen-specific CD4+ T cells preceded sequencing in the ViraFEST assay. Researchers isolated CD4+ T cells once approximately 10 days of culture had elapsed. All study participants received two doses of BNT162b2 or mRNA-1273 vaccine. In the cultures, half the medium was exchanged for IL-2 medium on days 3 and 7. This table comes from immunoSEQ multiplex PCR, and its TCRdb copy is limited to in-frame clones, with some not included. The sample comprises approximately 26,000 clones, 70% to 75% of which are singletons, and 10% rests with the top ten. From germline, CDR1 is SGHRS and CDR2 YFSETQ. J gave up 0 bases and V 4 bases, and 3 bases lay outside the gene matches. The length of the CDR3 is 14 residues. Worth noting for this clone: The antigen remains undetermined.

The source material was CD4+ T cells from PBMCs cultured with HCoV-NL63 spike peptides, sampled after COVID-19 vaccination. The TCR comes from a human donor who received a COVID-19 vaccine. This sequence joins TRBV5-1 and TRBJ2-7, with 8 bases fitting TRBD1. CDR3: CASSRGQDSYEQYF. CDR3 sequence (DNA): TGCGCCAGCAGCAGGGGACAGGACTCCTACGAGCAGTACTTC.